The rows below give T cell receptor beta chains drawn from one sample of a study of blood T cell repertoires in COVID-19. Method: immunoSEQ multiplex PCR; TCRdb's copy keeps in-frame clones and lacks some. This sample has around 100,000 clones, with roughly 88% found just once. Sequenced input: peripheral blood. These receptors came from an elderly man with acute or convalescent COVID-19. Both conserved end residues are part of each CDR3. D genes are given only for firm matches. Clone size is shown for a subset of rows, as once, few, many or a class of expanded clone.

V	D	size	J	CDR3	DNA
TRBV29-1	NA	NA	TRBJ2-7	CSVAVEQYF	TGCAGCGTTGCAGTCGAGCAGTACTTC
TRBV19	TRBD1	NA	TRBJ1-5	CASSPRQGELYQPQHF	TGTGCCAGTAGTCCCAGGCAGGGGGAGTTGTATCAGCCCCAGCATTTT
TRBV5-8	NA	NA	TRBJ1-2	CASSSPDRLPSNYGYTF	TGTGCCAGCAGCTCGCCCGACAGGCTCCCGAGTAACTATGGCTACACCTTC
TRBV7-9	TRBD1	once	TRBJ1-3	CASSFPGQASGNTIYF	TGTGCCAGCAGCTTTCCGGGACAGGCCTCTGGAAACACCATATATTTT
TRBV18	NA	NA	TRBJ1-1	CASSELGPLSTEAFF	TGTGCCAGTTCTGAGTTGGGGCCTTTGAGCACTGAAGCTTTCTTT
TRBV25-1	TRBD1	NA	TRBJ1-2	CASSEGQGQWGYTF	TGTGCCAGCAGTGAGGGACAGGGGCAATGGGGCTACACCTTC
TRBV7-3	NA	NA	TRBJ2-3	CASSLFSDTQYF	TGTGCCAGCAGCTTATTCTCAGATACGCAGTATTTT
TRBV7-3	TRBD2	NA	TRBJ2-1	CASSSGGAHYNEQFF	TGTGCCAGCAGCTCCGGGGGGGCTCATTACAATGAGCAGTTCTTC
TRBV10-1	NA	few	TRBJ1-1	CASSDGSGSATEAFF	TGCGCCAGCAGTGATGGATCTGGGAGTGCCACTGAAGCTTTCTTT
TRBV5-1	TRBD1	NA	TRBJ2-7	CASNPTGGISYEQYF	TGCGCCAGCAACCCAACAGGGGGCATTTCCTACGAGCAGTACTTC
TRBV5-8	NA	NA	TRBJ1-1	CASSDFIMGALRTEAFF	TGTGCCAGCAGCGATTTCATTATGGGGGCCCTTCGAACTGAAGCTTTCTTT
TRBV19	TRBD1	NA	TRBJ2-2	CASRSGTGNTGELFF	TGTGCCAGTAGATCTGGGACAGGGAACACCGGGGAGCTGTTTTTT
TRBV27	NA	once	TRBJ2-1	CASSLGGRREQFF	TGTGCCAGCAGTTTAGGAGGGAGGCGTGAGCAGTTCTTC
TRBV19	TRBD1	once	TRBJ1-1	CASSNYRGHTEAFF	TGTGCCAGTAGCAATTACAGGGGACACACTGAAGCTTTCTTT
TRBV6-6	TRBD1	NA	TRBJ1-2	CASSYVQGARDGYTF	TGTGCCAGCAGTTACGTGCAGGGGGCTCGGGATGGCTACACCTTC
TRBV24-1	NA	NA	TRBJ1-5	CATSDSQRNQPQHF	TGTGCCACCAGTGATTCACAGCGCAATCAGCCCCAGCATTTT
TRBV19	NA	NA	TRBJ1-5	CASSTGQSGEPQHF	TGTGCCAGTAGTACCGGACAGTCCGGGGAGCCCCAGCATTTT
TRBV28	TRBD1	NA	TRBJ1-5	CASLTGDQPQHF	TGTGCCAGCCTAACAGGGGACCAGCCCCAGCATTTT
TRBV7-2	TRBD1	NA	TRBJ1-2	CASSLGWGQDYGYTF	TGTGCCAGCAGCTTAGGGTGGGGACAGGATTATGGCTACACCTTC
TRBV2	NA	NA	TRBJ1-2	CASRPQGSYGYTF	TGTGCCAGCAGGCCACAGGGAAGCTATGGCTACACCTTC
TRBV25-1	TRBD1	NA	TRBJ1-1	CASSGTANTEAFF	TGTGCCAGCAGCGGGACAGCGAACACTGAAGCTTTCTTT
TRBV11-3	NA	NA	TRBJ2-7	CAVPGTLYEQYF	TGTGCCGTTCCCGGGACACTCTACGAGCAGTACTTC
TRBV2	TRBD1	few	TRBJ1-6	CASSVGQGNSPLHF	TGTGCCAGCAGCGTGGGACAGGGGAATTCACCCCTCCACTTT
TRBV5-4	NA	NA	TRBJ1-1	CASSGGERTRAMNTEAFF	TGTGCCAGCAGCGGGGGGGAAAGGACCCGGGCCATGAACACTGAAGCTTTCTTT
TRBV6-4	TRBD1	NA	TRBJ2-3	CARTPTGGSGDTQYF	TGTGCCAGAACCCCGACAGGGGGCTCTGGAGATACGCAGTATTTT
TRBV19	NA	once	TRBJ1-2	CASSMLAGRDGYTF	TGTGCCAGTAGTATGTTAGCAGGGAGGGATGGCTACACCTTC
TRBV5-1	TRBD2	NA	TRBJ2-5	CASSLDGGAKTQYF	TGCGCCAGCAGCTTGGACGGGGGGGCGAAGACCCAGTACTTC
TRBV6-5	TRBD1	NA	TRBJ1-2	CASGLGQGARRGYTF	TGTGCCAGCGGGCTAGGGCAGGGGGCTCGTAGGGGCTACACCTTC
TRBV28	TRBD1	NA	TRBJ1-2	CASSLVGQLKNYGYTF	TGTGCCAGCAGTTTAGTGGGACAGTTGAAGAACTATGGCTACACCTTC
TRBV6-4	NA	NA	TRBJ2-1	CASSDFDGGEQFF	TGTGCCAGCAGTGACTTCGACGGGGGTGAGCAGTTCTTC
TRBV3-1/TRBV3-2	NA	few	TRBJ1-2	CASSQELGREVRYGYTF	TGTGCCAGCAGCCAAGAATTGGGCAGGGAGGTACGCTATGGCTACACCTTC
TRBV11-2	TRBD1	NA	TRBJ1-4	CASSLGDRVIEKLFF	TGTGCCAGCAGCTTAGGAGACAGGGTGATTGAAAAACTGTTTTTT
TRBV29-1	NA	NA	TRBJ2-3	CSSDGGSDTQYF	TGCAGCTCCGATGGCGGGTCAGATACGCAGTATTTT
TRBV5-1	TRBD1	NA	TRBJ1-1	CASGGTGDWDTEAFF	TGCGCCAGCGGAGGGACAGGGGATTGGGACACTGAAGCTTTCTTT
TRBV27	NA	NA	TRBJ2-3	CASTTSDFTDTQYF	TGTGCCAGCACGACCTCGGACTTTACAGATACGCAGTATTTT
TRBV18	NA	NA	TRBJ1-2	CASSPERRGDYGYTF	TGTGCCAGCTCACCTGAACGTCGGGGGGACTATGGCTACACCTTC
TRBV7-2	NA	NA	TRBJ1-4	CASSLDFSEKLFF	TGTGCCAGCAGCTTAGATTTTTCAGAAAAACTGTTTTTT
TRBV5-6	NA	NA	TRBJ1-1	CASSSGGGRTEAFF	TGTGCCAGCAGCTCGGGAGGGGGTCGGACTGAAGCTTTCTTT
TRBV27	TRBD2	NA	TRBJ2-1	CASRKRENPGYNEQFF	TGTGCCAGCAGGAAGCGGGAGAACCCGGGCTACAATGAGCAGTTCTTC
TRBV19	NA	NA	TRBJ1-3	CASQQRTGNTIYF	TGTGCCAGCCAACAGAGAACTGGAAACACCATATATTTT
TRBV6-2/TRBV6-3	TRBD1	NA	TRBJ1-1	CASSSAGGKTEAFF	TGTGCCAGCAGTTCGGCAGGGGGAAAAACTGAAGCTTTCTTT
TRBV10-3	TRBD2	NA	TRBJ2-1	CAISTGLAGVFF	TGTGCCATCAGCACGGGACTAGCGGGAGTTTTCTTC